This is a list of T cell receptor beta chains from one sample in a study of CD8+CD57+ T cells in acquired aplastic anemia. From the reads, TCRdb called clonotypes with MiXCR, one entry per CDR3 protein. In the table there are approximately 300,000 distinct CDR3 sequences, approximately 60% of which are singletons. Sequencing was carried out using sorted CD4+, CD8+, or CD8+CD57+ T cells (not recorded which) from PBMCs. These receptors all stem from a human donor with aplastic anemia. Each CDR3 is given with its conserved first and last residue.

v_gene: TRBV27
CDR3aa: CASSLYPPGRPYEQYF

v_gene: TRBV5-1
CDR3aa: CASSPENTGGLFF

v_gene: TRBV15
CDR3aa: CATSRDRGYNEQFF

v_gene: TRBV11-1
CDR3aa: CASSIDSGTLHF

v_gene: TRBV24-1
CDR3aa: CATSDWRDRDHNEQFF

v_gene: TRBV10-1
CDR3aa: CAISRGMNTEAFF

v_gene: TRBV10-3
CDR3aa: CAIRKAGGLADTQYF

v_gene: TRBV12-3/TRBV12-4
CDR3aa: CASRPGGVYEQYF

v_gene: TRBV4-1
CDR3aa: CASSHILASRGQGYGYTF

v_gene: TRBV24-1
CDR3aa: CATSAGGTGEGYGYTF

v_gene: TRBV19
CDR3aa: CASGGEESFYGYTF

v_gene: TRBV2
CDR3aa: CASSEGGGWDSPLHF

v_gene: TRBV7-2
CDR3aa: CASSFSRDAEAFF

v_gene: TRBV27
CDR3aa: CASSLRGRGKEAFF

v_gene: TRBV7-2
CDR3aa: CASRLIGDEGTGINYEQYF

v_gene: TRBV3-1
CDR3aa: CASSQGRGQETQYF

v_gene: TRBV9
CDR3aa: CASSGGFSPLHF

v_gene: TRBV24-1
CDR3aa: CATSGRDNEQFF

v_gene: TRBV12-3/TRBV12-4
CDR3aa: CASRKWGTGTNEQYF

v_gene: TRBV10-3
CDR3aa: CAIPAQGNYGYTF

v_gene: TRBV5-1
CDR3aa: CASSLDGGTTYEQYF

v_gene: TRBV7-6
CDR3aa: CASSARDSFSYNEQFF

v_gene: TRBV7-9
CDR3aa: CALGVMGAHEQFF

v_gene: TRBV24-1
CDR3aa: CATSVSGGAKAQYF

v_gene: TRBV29-1
CDR3aa: CSVEEDTYGYTF

v_gene: TRBV20-1
CDR3aa: CSARDRVAYNEQFF

v_gene: TRBV5-1
CDR3aa: CASSLEDRGEQYF

v_gene: TRBV7-3
CDR3aa: CASGTGEPQYF

v_gene: TRBV10-2
CDR3aa: CASHPTGRGIMNTEAFF

v_gene: TRBV7-9
CDR3aa: CASSSLVESEAFF

v_gene: TRBV7-2
CDR3aa: CASSNGGYGYTF

v_gene: TRBV20-1
CDR3aa: CSARVGLASDNEQFF

v_gene: TRBV2
CDR3aa: CATSGGASNSPLHF

v_gene: TRBV6-4
CDR3aa: CASSPRTGGGEQFF

v_gene: TRBV20-1
CDR3aa: CSARGQDSYEQYF

v_gene: TRBV19
CDR3aa: CASRTDLLNEQFF

v_gene: TRBV5-8
CDR3aa: CASSLVPGTYEQYF

v_gene: TRBV2
CDR3aa: CASMNDANTDTQYF

v_gene: TRBV20-1
CDR3aa: CSARDGTGMGGYTF

v_gene: TRBV20-1
CDR3aa: CGKTGFFAEAFF

v_gene: TRBV2
CDR3aa: CASSPYANTEAFF